A selection of T cell receptor beta chains follows, all from one sample in a study of T cell responses to AZD1222 COVID-19 vaccine. The assay was immunoSEQ multiplex PCR, and TCRdb's table has in-frame clones only and misses some. Among about 220,000 clones listed, approximately 94% were seen once. This sample comprised peripheral blood, obtained on day 0 of MenACWY control vaccination. These receptors came from an adult in good health. CDR3s include the opening cysteine and the closing phenylalanine or tryptophan. A D gene is named only where the DNA matches it firmly. Some rows mark clone size as missing; the rest say once, few, many or name a class of expanded clone.

abundance,len,d_gene,v_gene,j_gene,CDR3aa,CDR3nt
-,13,-,TRBV12-3/TRBV12-4,TRBJ1-5,CASTEGGTQPQHF,TGTGCCAGCACCGAGGGGGGGACCCAGCCCCAGCATTTT
-,16,TRBD1,TRBV19,TRBJ1-2,CASSLTPVTGTDGYTF,TGTGCCAGTAGTCTCACCCCCGTGACAGGGACGGATGGCTACACCTTC
few,15,TRBD1,TRBV6-2/TRBV6-3,TRBJ1-1,CASSYQGQGGTEAFF,TGTGCCAGCAGTTACCAGGGACAGGGCGGCACTGAAGCTTTCTTT
-,16,-,TRBV18,TRBJ1-4,CASSPNRAQVGEKLFF,TGTGCCAGCTCACCCAACAGGGCTCAGGTCGGTGAAAAACTGTTTTTT
once,13,-,TRBV30,TRBJ1-2,CAWSVRESPGYTF,TGTGCCTGGAGTGTACGAGAGTCCCCTGGCTACACCTTC
-,14,TRBD1,TRBV19,TRBJ2-2,CASSDRADTGELFF,TGTGCCAGCTCGGACAGGGCGGACACCGGGGAGCTGTTTTTT
-,13,-,TRBV11-2,TRBJ2-5,CASSLTGRETQYF,TGTGCCAGCAGTCTAACAGGGCGAGAGACCCAGTACTTC
-,14,-,TRBV2,TRBJ1-1,CASSAGGGNTEAFF,TGTGCCAGCAGTGCTGGAGGAGGGAACACTGAAGCTTTCTTT
-,13,TRBD2,TRBV6-4,TRBJ2-1,CASSEGLVSEQFF,TGTGCCAGCAGTGAGGGACTAGTCAGTGAGCAGTTCTTC
-,15,-,TRBV5-4,TRBJ2-1,CASSGGLGGVNEQFF,TGTGCCAGCAGCGGTGGACTAGGGGGGGTCAATGAGCAGTTCTTC
-,17,TRBD1,TRBV19,TRBJ1-2,CASRERVRTGGGGGYTF,TGTGCCAGTAGGGAAAGAGTCAGGACAGGGGGCGGTGGAGGCTACACCTTC
-,13,-,TRBV28,TRBJ1-1,CASSLRGLPEAFF,TGTGCCAGCAGTTTGAGGGGACTGCCTGAAGCTTTCTTT